Presented here are 5 T cell receptor beta chains from one specimen sequenced in a study of blood T cell repertoires in COVID-19. Produced via immunoSEQ multiplex PCR; TCRdb's table is partial and in-frame only. The sample shows tens of thousands of clones, 86% of them seen only once. The sequenced material came from peripheral blood. These TCRs come from a man aged 25 to 40 with acute or convalescent COVID-19.

The gene calls are TRBV2 and TRBJ1-4; tentatively, D is TRBD1 (6 bases). Germline lookup yields CDR1 SNHLY and CDR2 FYNNEI. This CDR3 has 14 residues. Deletions cut 4 bases from V and 8 bases from J, with 14 bases between. In DNA form, the CDR3 reads TGTGCCAGCAGTGCCCAGGGGATGTCGGAAAAACTGTTTTTT. This sequence encodes CASSAQGMSEKLFF.

The rearrangement links TRBV6-2 or TRBV6-3 to TRBJ2-2; D possibly corresponds to TRBD1 (6 bases). This CDR3 has 14 amino acids. The germline CDR1 and CDR2 sequences are MNHEY and SVGEGT. The V end was cut by 4 bases, the J end by 1 base, with 7 bases between. The CDR3 sequence is CASSLTGNTGELFF. The CDR3 nucleotides are TGTGCCAGCAGTTTGACAGGGAACACCGGGGAGCTGTTTTTT.

The chain combines TRBV30 with TRBJ1-2; no definite D call. This CDR3 is built from 13 residues. Trimming took off 4 bases at V and 7 bases at J, with 16 bases between the two ends. In germline, CDR1 is GTSNPN, CDR2 SVGIG (reference sequence). The CDR3: CAWTLRREGGYTF. The CDR3 DNA reads as TGTGCCTGGACCCTAAGGCGGGAGGGTGGCTACACCTTC.

This chain links TRBV5-4 with TRBJ1-5; D is unclear. Germline CDR1 and CDR2: SGHNT and YYREEE (reference sequence). Trimming removed 4 bases at V and 0 bases at J, with 14 bases between. CDR3 length: 16 amino acids. The CDR3 DNA follows: TGTGCCAGCAGCCCAGACAAGGAATATAGCAATCAGCCCCAGCATTTT. Translating gives CASSPDKEYSNQPQHF.

The J gene is TRBJ1-1, the V gene TRBV7-9; TRBD1 matches 7 bases. Germline V gives CDR1 SEHNR, CDR2 FQNEAQ (reference sequence). The CDR3 has 15 amino acids. The J segment lost 0 bases and the V segment lost 3 bases, leaving 4 bases of the junction unmatched. This CDR3 reads CASSFVDRMNTEAFF. The CDR3 bases are TGTGCCAGCAGCTTCGTGGACAGGATGAACACTGAAGCTTTCTTT. Using reference TRBV7-9 and TRBJ1-1 for the parts outside the CDR3, the full variable domain is DTGVSQNPRHKITKRGQNVTFRCDPISEHNRLYWYRQTLGQGPEFLTYFQNEAQLEKSRLLSDRFSAERPKGSFSTLEIQRTEQGDSAMYLCASSFVDRMNTEAFFGQGTRLTVV.